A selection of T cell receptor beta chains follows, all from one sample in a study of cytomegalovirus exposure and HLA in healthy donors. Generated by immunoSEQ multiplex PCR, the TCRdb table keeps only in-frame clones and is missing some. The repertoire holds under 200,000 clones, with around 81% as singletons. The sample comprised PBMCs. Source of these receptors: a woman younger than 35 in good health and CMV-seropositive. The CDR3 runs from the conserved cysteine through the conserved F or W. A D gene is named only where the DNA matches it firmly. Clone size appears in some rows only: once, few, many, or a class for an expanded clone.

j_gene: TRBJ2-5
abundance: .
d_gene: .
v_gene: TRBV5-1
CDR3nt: TGCGCCAGCAGCTTGCAGGTTCAAGAGACCCAGTACTTC
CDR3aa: CASSLQVQETQYF

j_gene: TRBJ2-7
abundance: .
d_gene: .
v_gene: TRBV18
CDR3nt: TGTGCCAGCTCATCCGAGAGGTACGAGCAGTACTTC
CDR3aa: CASSSERYEQYF

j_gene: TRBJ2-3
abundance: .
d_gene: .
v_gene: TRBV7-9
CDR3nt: TGTGCCAGCGGATGGCGGGATACGCAGTATTTT
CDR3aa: CASGWRDTQYF

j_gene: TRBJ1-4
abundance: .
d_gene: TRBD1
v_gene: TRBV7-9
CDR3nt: TGTGCCAGCAGCGTGACAGGGTCTCGAACTAATGAAAAACTGTTTTTT
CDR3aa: CASSVTGSRTNEKLFF

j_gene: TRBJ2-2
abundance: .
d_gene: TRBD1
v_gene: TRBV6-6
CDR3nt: TGTGCCAGCAGTGGACAGGGTTACGCCGGGGAGCTGTTTTTT
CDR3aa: CASSGQGYAGELFF

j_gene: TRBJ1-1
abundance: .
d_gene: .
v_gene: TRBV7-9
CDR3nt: TGTTCCAGCAGCCATTTTGGGAGTGAAGCTTTCTTT
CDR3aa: CSSSHFGSEAFF

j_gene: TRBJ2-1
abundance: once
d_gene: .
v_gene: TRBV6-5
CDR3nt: TGTGCCAGCAGTTATGCGGGAATCTCCTACAATGAGCAGTTCTTC
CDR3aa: CASSYAGISYNEQFF

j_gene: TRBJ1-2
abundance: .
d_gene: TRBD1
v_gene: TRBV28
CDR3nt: TGTGCCAGCAGTTCGCGGGGACAGGGGGCTAGAGCTGGCTACACCTTC
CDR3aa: CASSSRGQGARAGYTF

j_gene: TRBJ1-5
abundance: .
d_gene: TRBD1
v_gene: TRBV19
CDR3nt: TGTGCCAGTAGTATCCACGGGACAGTTAGCAATCAGCCCCAGCATTTT
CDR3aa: CASSIHGTVSNQPQHF

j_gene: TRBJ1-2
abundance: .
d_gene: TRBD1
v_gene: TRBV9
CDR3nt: TGTGCCAGCAGCATCGACAGGGATGGGTATGGCTACACCTTC
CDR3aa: CASSIDRDGYGYTF

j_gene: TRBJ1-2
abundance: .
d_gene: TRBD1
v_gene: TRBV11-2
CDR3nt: TGTGCCAGCAGCCCCATTGCCGGGACAGGGGCACTTAGGGGCTACACCTTC
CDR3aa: CASSPIAGTGALRGYTF

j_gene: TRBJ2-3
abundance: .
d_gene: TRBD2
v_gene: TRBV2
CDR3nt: TGTGCCAGCAGTGAATTCGGGGGGGACACAGATACGCAGTATTTT
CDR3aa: CASSEFGGDTDTQYF

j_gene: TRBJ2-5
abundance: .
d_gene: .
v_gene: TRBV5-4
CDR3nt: TGTGCCAGCAGCTTTGGGGGGACGAACCAAGAGACCCAGTACTTC
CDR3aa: CASSFGGTNQETQYF

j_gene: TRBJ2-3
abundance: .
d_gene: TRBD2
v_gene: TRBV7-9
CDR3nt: TGTGCCAGCAGCTTACTACTAGCGGCCACAGATACGCAGTATTTT
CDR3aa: CASSLLLAATDTQYF

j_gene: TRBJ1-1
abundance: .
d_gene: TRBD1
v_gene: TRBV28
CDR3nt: TGTGCCAGCAGTCGCCGGACAGGGGCTGAAGCTTTCTTT
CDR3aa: CASSRRTGAEAFF

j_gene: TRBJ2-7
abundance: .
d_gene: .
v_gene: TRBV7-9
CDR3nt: TGTGCCAGCAGCCCCGATTTTTACGAGCAGTACTTC
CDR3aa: CASSPDFYEQYF

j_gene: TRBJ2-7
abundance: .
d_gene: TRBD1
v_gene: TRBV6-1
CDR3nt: TGTGCCAGCAACCGGGACAGGGTCACCTACGAGCAGTACTTC
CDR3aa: CASNRDRVTYEQYF

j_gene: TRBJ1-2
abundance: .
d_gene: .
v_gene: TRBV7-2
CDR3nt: TGTGCCAGCAGCTTAGGACAGAACTATGGCTACACCTTC
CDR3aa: CASSLGQNYGYTF

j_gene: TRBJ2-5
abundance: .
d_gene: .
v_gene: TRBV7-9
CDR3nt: TGTGCCAGCAGCCACCGGGACACCAAGCAAGAGACCCAGTACTTC
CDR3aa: CASSHRDTKQETQYF

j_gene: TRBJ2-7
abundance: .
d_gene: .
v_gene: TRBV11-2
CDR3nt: TGTGCCAGCAGCTTAGCTTTAGAATCCTACGAGCAGTACTTC
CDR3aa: CASSLALESYEQYF

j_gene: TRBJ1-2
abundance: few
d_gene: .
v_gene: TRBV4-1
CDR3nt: TGCGCCAGCAGCCAAACGGGTGGAGTCGGTGGCTACACCTTC
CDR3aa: CASSQTGGVGGYTF

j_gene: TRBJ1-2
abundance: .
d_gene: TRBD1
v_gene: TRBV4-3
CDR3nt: TGCGCCAGCAGCCTGGACAGGGAGGGGTATGGCTACACCTTC
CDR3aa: CASSLDREGYGYTF

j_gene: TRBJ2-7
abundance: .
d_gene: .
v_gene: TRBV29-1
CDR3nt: TGCAGCGCCCGAACTAGCCATTCCTACGAGCAGTACTTC
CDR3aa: CSARTSHSYEQYF

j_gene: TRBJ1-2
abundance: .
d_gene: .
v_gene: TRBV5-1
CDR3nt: TGCGCCAGCAGCCGAGGAGGGGATAGTGACTACACCTTC
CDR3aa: CASSRGGDSDYTF

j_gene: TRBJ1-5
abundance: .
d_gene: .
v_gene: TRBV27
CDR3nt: TGTGCCAGCAGTCCGCGTGGGGGCAGATTTAATCAGCCCCAGCATTTT
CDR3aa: CASSPRGGRFNQPQHF

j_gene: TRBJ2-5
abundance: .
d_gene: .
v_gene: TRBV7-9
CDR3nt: TGTTCCAGCAGCAAGGGGCAGGGCCAAGAGACCCAGTACTTC
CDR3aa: CSSSKGQGQETQYF

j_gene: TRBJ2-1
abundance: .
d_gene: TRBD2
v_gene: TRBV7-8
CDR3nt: TGTGCCAGCAGCGGGCCTAGCGGGTCCTACAATGAGCAGTTCTTC
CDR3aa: CASSGPSGSYNEQFF

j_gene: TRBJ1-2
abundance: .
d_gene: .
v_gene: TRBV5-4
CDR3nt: TGTGCCAGCAGCTACCACGGTGCTAACTATGGCTACACCTTC
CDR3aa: CASSYHGANYGYTF

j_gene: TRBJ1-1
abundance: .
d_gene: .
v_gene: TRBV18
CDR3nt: TGTGCCAGCTCACCAAGGCAGGACACTGAAGCTTTCTTT
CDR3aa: CASSPRQDTEAFF

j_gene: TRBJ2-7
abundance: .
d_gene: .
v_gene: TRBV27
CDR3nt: TGTGCCAGCAGTCCCGCTGCACAGGTTAACTCCTACGAGCAGTACTTC
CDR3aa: CASSPAAQVNSYEQYF

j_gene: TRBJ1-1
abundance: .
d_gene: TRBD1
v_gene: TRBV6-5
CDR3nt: TGTGCCAGCAGTCCATATGGACAGGAAAACACTGAAGCTTTCTTT
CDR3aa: CASSPYGQENTEAFF

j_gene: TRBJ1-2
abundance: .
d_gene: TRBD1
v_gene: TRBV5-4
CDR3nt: TGTGCCAGCAACCTTGACGCTCCGGGACAGGGGGGCTATGGCTACACCTTC
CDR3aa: CASNLDAPGQGGYGYTF

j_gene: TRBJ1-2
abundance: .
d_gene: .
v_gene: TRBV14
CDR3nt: TGTGCCAGCAGCCAAGATCAGGGCTCATTTTATGGCTACACCTTC
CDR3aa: CASSQDQGSFYGYTF

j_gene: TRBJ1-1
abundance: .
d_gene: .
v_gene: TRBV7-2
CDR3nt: TGTGCCAGCAGCTTCCCCAGTTTGAACACTGAAGCTTTCTTT
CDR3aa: CASSFPSLNTEAFF

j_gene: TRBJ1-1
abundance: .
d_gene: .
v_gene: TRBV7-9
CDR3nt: TGTGCCAGCAGCCACGGTAGGGCGGGCACTGAAGCTTTCTTT
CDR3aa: CASSHGRAGTEAFF

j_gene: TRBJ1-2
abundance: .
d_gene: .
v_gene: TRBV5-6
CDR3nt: TGTGCCAGCAGCTTGGCCGGCCAGGGGACTATAGCTAACTATGGCTACACCTTC
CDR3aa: CASSLAGQGTIANYGYTF

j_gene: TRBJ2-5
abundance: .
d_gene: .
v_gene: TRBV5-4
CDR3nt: TGTGCCAGCAGCCCGTTCTTTTCAGGTCAAGAGACCCAGTACTTC
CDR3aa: CASSPFFSGQETQYF

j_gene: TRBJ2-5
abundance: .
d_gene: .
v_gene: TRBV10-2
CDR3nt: TGCGCCAGCAGTGAGTCTGGGGGGGAGACCCAGTACTTC
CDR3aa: CASSESGGETQYF

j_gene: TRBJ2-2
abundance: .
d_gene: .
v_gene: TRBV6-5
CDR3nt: TGTGCCAGCAGTTACTTGAGGGGGGGACACCGGGAGCTGTTTTTT
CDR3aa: CASSYLRGGHRELFF

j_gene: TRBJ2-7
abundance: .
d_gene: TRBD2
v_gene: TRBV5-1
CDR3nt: TGCGCCAGCAGCTCGACCGGACTAGCGTCCTACGAGCAGTACTTC
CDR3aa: CASSSTGLASYEQYF

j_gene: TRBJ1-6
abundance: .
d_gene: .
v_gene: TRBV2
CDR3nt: TGTGCCAGCAGGCCAGATCTCAGCTCCTATAATTCACCCCTCCACTTT
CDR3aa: CASRPDLSSYNSPLHF

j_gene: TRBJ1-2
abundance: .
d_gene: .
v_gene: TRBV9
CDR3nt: TGTGCCAGCAGCGCTTCTGGGGGGGGCGATGGCTACACCTTC
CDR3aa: CASSASGGGDGYTF

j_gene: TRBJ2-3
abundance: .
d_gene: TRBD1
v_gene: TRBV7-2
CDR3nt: TGTGCCAGCAGCCCTCGACAGGGGTATACGCAGTATTTT
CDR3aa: CASSPRQGYTQYF

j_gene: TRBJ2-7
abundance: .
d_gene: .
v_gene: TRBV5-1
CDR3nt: TGCGCCAGCGCCCAGTCCCTATGGGCGGGCACCACCTACGAGCAGTACTTC
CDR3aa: CASAQSLWAGTTYEQYF